This T cell receptor beta chain is from a study of blood T cell repertoires in COVID-19. Profiling relied on immunoSEQ multiplex PCR, and the TCRdb table lists in-frame clones only, not all of them. The profile shows roughly 250,000 clones, just over 90% of them singletons. Cohorts were assigned according to the clinical history that participants reported. Sample: PBMCs or T cells enriched from blood (not recorded which). This TCR came from a woman between 40 and 55 years old with acute COVID-19.

This CDR3 is CASSPPGVAETQYF. The CDR3 bases are TGTGCCAGCTCTCCCCCGGGGGTGGCAGAGACCCAGTACTTC. The chain has TRBV18 and TRBJ2-5; the D gene is possibly TRBD2 (6 bases). The ends were cut back, 6 bases at V and 4 bases at J, with 15 bases in the middle. This CDR3 is 14 amino acids long. Per the germline V gene, CDR1 is KGHSH and CDR2 is LQKENI.